These 22 T cell receptor beta chains share one sample of origin, sequenced in a study of post-analysis software for immune sequencing data. These TCRs' antigens remain unknown. Each TCR beta cDNA library carried unique molecular identifiers. TCRdb independently ran MiXCR on the PCR reads; one entry per CDR3 protein. The data show roughly 570,000 distinct CDR3 sequences, less than 40% seen once. General study findings and limits: Controls showed lower frequencies than patients for 4 or 5 TRBV segments, and TRBV5-6, TRBV5-1 and TRBV20-1 were among these.

Specimen: blood. All receptors derive from a girl aged 2 to 17 with multiple sclerosis.

The V and J genes are TRBV7-3 and TRBJ2-1, with D possibly called TRBD1 or TRBD2 (6 bases each). The CDR3 consists of 13 residues. V was clipped by 1 base and J by 6 bases, with 7 bases between them. Germline V CDR1 and CDR2: SGHTA, FQGTGA. Here the CDR3 DNA reads TGTGCCAGCAGCTTAAAGGGGGGCAATGAGCAGTTCTTC. Amino acids: CASSLKGGNEQFF.

V usage is TRBV2 and J usage is TRBJ2-1; D remains ambiguous. With 7 bases removed from V and 4 bases from J, the gap between germline ends came to 14 bases. The CDR3 is made up of 14 amino acids. Germline V gene data show CDR1 as SNHLY and CDR2 as FYNNEI. The DNA for the CDR3 is TGTGCCAGCACCGCCCCCTACACGTACAATGAGCAGTTCTTC. Translating gives CASTAPYTYNEQFF.

The chain carries TRBV7-6 and TRBJ1-2, with D perhaps matching TRBD1 (6 bases). The CDR3 runs to 14 residues. Germline CDR1 reads SGHVS; CDR2 reads FNYEAQ. Trimming left V 5 bases short and J 6 bases short, with 16 bases between. The CDR3 DNA is TGTGCCAGCAGCCAGGACCAGGGGCGCCATGGCTACACCTTC. Translating gives CASSQDQGRHGYTF.

This clonotype was picked up a small number of times. The CDR3 coding sequence is TGTGCCAGCAGCTTGAGGGGGACCCACCAAGAGACCCAGTACTTC. This gives the protein CASSLRGTHQETQYF. The chain couples TRBV7-2 to TRBJ2-5; weak D call: TRBD1 (6 bases). CDR3 size: 15 residues. CDR1 and CDR2 (germline): SGHTA, FQGNSA. V lost 3 bases to trimming and J lost 0 bases, with 11 bases between them.

In this sample, this clonotype turned up a few times. V is TRBV6-6 and J is TRBJ2-1; weak D call: TRBD1 (6 bases). Germline V CDR1 and CDR2: MNHNY, SVGAGI (reference sequence). The CDR3 runs 14 residues. V was trimmed by 5 bases and J by 6 bases, leaving 14 bases between them. The CDR3 reads CASSTRTVFNEQFF. The CDR3 DNA is TGTGCCAGCAGTACCCGGACAGTTTTCAATGAGCAGTTCTTC.

This chain joins TRBV6-5 and TRBJ2-7, with D uncertain. V lost 3 bases, J lost 6 bases, and 15 bases lay in between. Germline V gene data show CDR1 as MNHEY and CDR2 as SVGAGI. The CDR3 loop spans 14 amino acids. CDR3 coding DNA: TGTGCCAGCAGTTATGGCAACCCCCCTCTCGAGCAGTACTTC. Protein sequence: CASSYGNPPLEQYF.

This clonotype was counted only a few times. The chain couples TRBV6-5 to TRBJ1-2; perhaps TRBD1 as D (5 bases). Germline CDR1 is MNHEY and CDR2 is SVGAGI. The CDR3 contains 12 residues. Deletions cut 6 bases from V and 6 bases from J, with 11 bases between. In DNA form, the CDR3 reads TGTGCCAGCAGCCAAAACAGGAATGGCTACACCTTC. Translation: CASSQNRNGYTF.

This clonotype was seen only a few times. The gene calls are TRBV3-1 and TRBJ2-7; 7 bases are a match to TRBD1. V lost 5 bases, J lost 6 bases, and 7 bases stayed unmatched. CDR1 LGHDT and CDR2 YNNKEL come from the germline V gene (reference sequence). The CDR3 runs 13 residues. The CDR3 nucleotides are TGTGCCAGCAGCTACGGACAGGCCCGCGAGCAGTACTTC. It is translated as CASSYGQAREQYF.

This clonotype was detected once. The chain has TRBV2 and TRBJ2-3; 7 bases agree with TRBD2. Germline-derived CDR1 and CDR2 are SNHLY and FYNNEI. Germline trimming cut 8 bases from V and 5 bases from J; bases unmatched to any gene: 4. The CDR3 consists of 12 residues. CDR3 sequence: CASDAGVDTQYF. CDR3 nucleotides: TGTGCCAGCGATGCGGGGGTAGATACGCAGTATTTT.

The chain couples TRBV20-1 to TRBJ2-1, with 9 positions matching TRBD1. Germline V CDR1 and CDR2: DFQATT, SNEGSKA (reference sequence). The trim removed 2 bases at V and 4 bases at J, leaving 6 bases unmatched. This CDR3 contains 15 residues. CDR3 in amino acids: CSARFPGQGYNEQFF. For the CDR3, the DNA is TGCAGTGCTAGATTCCCGGGACAGGGTTACAATGAGCAGTTCTTC.

The table lists this clonotype with a few counts. The chain employs TRBV6-1 and TRBJ2-7; possible D gene TRBD2, 7 bases. V lost 6 bases, J lost 4 bases, and 28 bases lay in between. Germline V gives CDR1 MNHNS, CDR2 SASEGT. The CDR3 spans 18 residues. The CDR3 protein is CASRNLDGGPSETYEQYF. In DNA form, the CDR3 reads TGTGCCAGCAGAAATCTAGACGGGGGGCCATCAGAGACTTACGAGCAGTACTTC.

About this clonotype itself: A much larger clonotype is one base distant, so this may be a read error. V gene TRBV29-1 combines with J gene TRBJ1-1, with D possibly matching TRBD1 (5 bases). V was cut by 3 bases and J by 4 bases, with 9 bases left in between. This CDR3 region has 12 residues. Germline-derived CDR1 and CDR2 are SQVTM and ANQGSEA. CDR3 amino acids: CSVELQGTEAFF. The CDR3 DNA sequence: TGCAGCGTTGAGCTTCAGGGCACTGAAGCTTTCTTT.

This clonotype has just one count. This sequence joins TRBV20-1 and TRBJ2-5; D possibly corresponds to TRBD2 (6 bases). CDR3 length: 13 amino acids. Trimming cost V 6 bases and J 1 base, with 12 bases left between them. Germline V gene lookup returns CDR1 DFQATT and CDR2 SNEGSKA (reference sequence). CDR3 nucleotide sequence: TGCAGTGCCCGGAGGGTGGGCCAAGAGACCCAGTACTTC. It is translated as CSARRVGQETQYF.

V is TRBV6-5 and J is TRBJ2-3, with D perhaps matching TRBD1 (5 bases). Trimming cost V 8 bases and J 2 bases, with 11 bases left between them. The CDR3 is 13 residues long. Germline V CDR1 and CDR2: MNHEY, SVGAGI. CDR3 protein: CASRTPATDTQYF. The DNA of the CDR3 is TGTGCCAGCCGGACACCTGCCACAGATACGCAGTATTTT.

This clonotype was observed a few times. The rearrangement uses TRBV25-1 and TRBJ2-5, with TRBD2 matching 11 bases. J lost 7 bases, V lost 5 bases, and 12 bases had no gene match. The CDR3 covers 16 residues. The germline V gene encodes CDR1 MGHDK and CDR2 SYGVNS. The CDR3 coding sequence is TGTGCCAGCAGTCCGATTAGCGGGAGGGGAAGAGGGACCCAGTACTTC. This codes for CASSPISGRGRGTQYF.

The table lists this clonotype with a few counts. V gene TRBV7-8 combines with J gene TRBJ1-2; no clear D. The germline CDR1 and CDR2 sequences are SGHVS and FQNEAQ. The CDR3 is 13 residues long. V lost 1 base to trimming and J lost 5 bases, with 8 bases between them. CDR3 DNA: TGTGCCAGCAGCTTAGAGGCTCAGTATGGCTACACCTTC. It codes for CASSLEAQYGYTF.

The chain carries TRBV11-2 and TRBJ2-1, with TRBD1 as a possible D gene (6 bases). Looked up from germline, CDR1 is SGHAT and CDR2 is FQNNGV. V was trimmed by 6 bases and J by 9 bases, leaving 12 bases between them. The CDR3 has 12 residues. The DNA for the CDR3 is TGTGCCAGCAGTCAAACAGGGCCTGAGCAGTTCTTC. It encodes CASSQTGPEQFF.

This clonotype was seen only a few times. At one of its ends the junction is not consistent with the germline gene, which may arise from a read error. The chain combines TRBV7-7 with TRBJ2-2; 8 nucleotides line up with TRBD2. The CDR3 covers 16 residues. Germline V gene sequence: CDR1 SSHAT, CDR2 FNYEAQ (reference sequence). CDR3 in amino acids: CASSQTGTSLAGELFF. The CDR3 DNA follows: TGTGCTAGCAGCCAGACCGGGACTAGTTTAGCCGGGGAGCTGTTTTTT.

There are a few counts of this clonotype. The rearrangement uses TRBV20-1 and TRBJ1-1; the match to TRBD1 covers 10 bases. Germline V gene data show CDR1 as DFQATT and CDR2 as SNEGSKA (reference sequence). The CDR3 extends over 14 amino acids. With 6 bases clipped from V and 5 bases from J, the junction kept 9 bases outside the gene matches. The CDR3 DNA reads as TGCAGTGCGATTTGGACAGGGGGATATACTGAAGCTTTCTTT. Protein: CSAIWTGGYTEAFF.

This clonotype was counted a few times. This sequence joins TRBV29-1 and TRBJ1-2; unclear D gene. The CDR3 length is 14 residues. Germline assignment: CDR1 SQVTM and CDR2 ANQGSEA. V lost 0 bases, J lost 5 bases, and 13 bases lay in between. The CDR3 DNA sequence: TGCAGCGTTGAAGAGGGCCCCCCATCGTATGGCTACACCTTC. Protein product: CSVEEGPPSYGYTF.

This clonotype was counted between two and nine times. The genes are TRBV20-1 and TRBJ2-3, with D tentatively TRBD2 (6 bases). Trimming took off 0 bases at V and 1 base at J, with 11 bases between the two ends. The CDR3 length is 15 residues. Germline lookup yields CDR1 DFQATT and CDR2 SNEGSKA (reference sequence). The CDR3 region is CSARDPPGGTDTQYF. CDR3 DNA: TGCAGTGCTAGAGATCCGCCGGGGGGCACAGATACGCAGTATTTT.

For this clonotype: Compared with germline, one end of the junction differs, possibly owing to a read error. The chain has TRBV7-3 and TRBJ2-3; 7 bases are shared with TRBD2. Germline-derived CDR1 and CDR2 are SGHTA and FQGTGA. The CDR3 length is 17 residues. CDR3 region: CASSGAGRGSHTDTQFF. CDR3 in DNA: TGTGCCAGCAGCGGGGCGGGGCGGGGGTCCCACACAGATACGCAGTTTTTT.